A single sample gave rise to the 20 T cell receptor beta chains below, sequenced in a study of shared clonotypes between healthy human individuals. Data came from immunoSEQ multiplex PCR; TCRdb stores just in-frame clones and leaves some out. The top ten clones hold roughly 0.13% of a sample with approximately 2.4 million clones, 90% to 97% of them seen once. The specimen was naive CD4+ T cells sorted from blood. Documented subset: CD45RA+ positively selected. Receptor source: a young man in good health.

The J gene is TRBJ2-7, the V gene TRBV5-1; maybe TRBD2 (5 bases). This CDR3 spans 17 amino acids. Trimming stripped 4 bases from V and 0 bases from J, with 20 bases between. Germline V gene lookup returns CDR1 SGHRS and CDR2 YFSETQ. CDR3 bases: TGCGCCAGCAGCCGTGTGGACTTCCGAAGGAGCTCCTACGAGCAGTACTTC. It encodes CASSRVDFRRSSYEQYF.

The rearrangement joins TRBV28 to TRBJ1-4; maybe TRBD1 (5 bases). V was clipped by 5 bases and J by 6 bases, with 13 bases between them. This CDR3 is built from 14 residues. Germline assignment: CDR1 MDHEN and CDR2 SYDVKM. CDR3 in amino acids: CASSRQPEDEKLFF. For the CDR3, the DNA is TGTGCCAGCAGTAGACAGCCCGAGGATGAAAAACTGTTTTTT.

CDR3 nucleotides: TGTGCCAGCAGCTTAGTAGTGTACAGTCTCTCTGGGGCCAACGTCCTGACTTTC. It yields the protein CASSLVVYSLSGANVLTF. The rearrangement joins TRBV7-9 to TRBJ2-6; D is undetermined. This CDR3 comprises 18 residues. With 1 base removed from V and 0 bases from J, the gap between germline ends came to 13 bases. The germline V gene has CDR1 SEHNR and CDR2 FQNEAQ (reference sequence).

The J gene is TRBJ2-5, the V gene TRBV11-1, with D maybe TRBD1 (6 bases). Germline CDR1 SGHAT, CDR2 FQDESV (reference sequence). The CDR3 runs 16 residues. V was pared by 1 base and J by 0 bases, with 12 bases between. CDR3 DNA sequence: TGTGCCAGCAGCTTAGTCGGACAGATGTACCAAGAGACCCAGTACTTC. It yields the protein CASSLVGQMYQETQYF.

Points on this clone: This specimen includes other DNA sequences encoding the same CDR3. The chain links TRBV28 to TRBJ1-1, with no clear D. Germline assignment: CDR1 MDHEN and CDR2 SYDVKM. V lost 5 bases, J lost 4 bases, and 8 bases lay in between. The CDR3 has 12 residues. CDR3 loop: CASSPRGTEAFF. The CDR3 nucleotides are TGTGCCAGCAGTCCCCGAGGCACTGAAGCTTTCTTT.

The chain is built from TRBV2 and TRBJ1-4, with 7 bases identical to TRBD1. V trimming: 6 bases; J trimming: 3 bases; junction bases outside the gene matches: 10. This CDR3 contains 16 residues. The germline V gene has CDR1 SNHLY and CDR2 FYNNEI. CDR3 region: CASSPPDRAPNEKLFF. The CDR3 region has the DNA TGTGCCAGCAGCCCACCTGACAGGGCTCCTAATGAAAAACTGTTTTTT.

The chain joins TRBV7-2 to TRBJ2-7; 11 nucleotides match TRBD2. The germline gives CDR1 SGHTA, CDR2 FQGNSA. V shed 4 bases, J shed 0 bases, and the junction held 11 bases outside the gene matches. There are 18 residues in the CDR3. The CDR3 sequence is CASSSGGWTSGYSYEQYF. The CDR3 DNA follows: TGTGCCAGCAGCTCCGGGGGATGGACTAGCGGGTACTCCTACGAGCAGTACTTC.

The rearrangement uses TRBV30 and TRBJ2-1, with 10 bases fitting TRBD1. Germline V lookup: CDR1 GTSNPN, CDR2 SVGIG (reference sequence). After removal of 5 bases from V and 7 bases from J, the junction contained 8 bases not matched to a gene. The CDR3 has 14 amino acids. This chain's CDR3 is CAWFDRGRRNEQFF. The CDR3 DNA sequence: TGTGCCTGGTTTGACAGGGGGCGCAGGAATGAGCAGTTCTTC.

V is TRBV6-5 and J is TRBJ2-4, with 8 bases identical to TRBD1. The V gene end was trimmed by 10 bases and the J gene end by 6 bases; junction bases not matched to a gene: 11. Germline V lookup: CDR1 MNHEY, CDR2 SVGAGI. The CDR3 spans 14 residues. The CDR3 DNA follows: TGTGCCACCAGAAGAGGACAGGGAATAAACATTCAGTACTTC. The encoded protein is CATRRGQGINIQYF.

The chain couples TRBV7-8 to TRBJ2-7, with D uncertain. Germline V CDR1 and CDR2: SGHVS, FQNEAQ. CDR3 size: 14 residues. V was trimmed by 2 bases and J by 1 base, leaving 9 bases between them. The CDR3 nucleotides read TGTGCCAGCAGCTTAAGACACCAATCCTACGAGCAGTACTTC. As protein: CASSLRHQSYEQYF. Variable domain in full (rest from reference TRBV7-8 and TRBJ2-7): GAGVSQSPRYKVAKRGQDVALRCDPISGHVSLFWYQQALGQGPEFLTYFQNEAQLDKSGLPSDRFFAERPEGSVSTLKIQRTQQEDSAVYLCASSLRHQSYEQYFGPGTRLTVT.

The rearrangement links TRBV12-5 to TRBJ1-5; TRBD1 matches 7 bases. With V trimmed by 2 bases and J by 4 bases, 5 bases remained unmatched. Germline V gene data show CDR1 as LGHNT and CDR2 as FRNRAP. The CDR3 runs to 15 residues. This CDR3 reads CASGLPLQGNQPQHF. CDR3 in DNA: TGTGCTAGTGGTTTGCCCCTACAGGGGAATCAGCCCCAGCATTTT.

This clone was seen once. The chain recombines TRBV6-5 with TRBJ2-3, with a weak D call TRBD2 (6 bases). In germline, CDR1 is MNHEY, CDR2 SVGAGI. The CDR3 loop spans 16 amino acids. V gave up 4 bases and J gave up 2 bases, with 16 bases separating them. CDR3 DNA sequence: TGTGCCAGCAGTTTCTCTAGCGCGGGCCACACAGATACGCAGTATTTT. Translating it yields CASSFSSAGHTDTQYF.

J is TRBJ2-5 and V is TRBV7-9; 11 nucleotides match TRBD2. Germline-derived CDR1 and CDR2 are SEHNR and FQNEAQ (reference sequence). The CDR3 contains 15 residues. J was trimmed by 3 bases and V by 3 bases; bases with no gene match: 3. The CDR3 nucleotides read TGTGCCAGCAGCTTGACTAGCGGGAAGGAAGAGACCCAGTACTTC. This sequence encodes CASSLTSGKEETQYF.

As concerns this clone: The same CDR3 can be traced to other DNA sequences in this sample. The rearrangement uses TRBV7-9 and TRBJ2-3; D gene ambiguous. Germline V gene sequence: CDR1 SEHNR, CDR2 FQNEAQ (reference sequence). The length of the CDR3 is 12 residues. The V end lost 4 bases, the J end lost 2 bases, and 4 bases lay between the germline ends. The CDR3 nucleotides are TGTGCCAGCAGCTCCACCACAGATACGCAGTATTTT. It yields the protein CASSSTTDTQYF. Supplemented by reference TRBV7-9 and TRBJ2-3, the full variable domain reads DTGVSQNPRHKITKRGQNVTFRCDPISEHNRLYWYRQTLGQGPEFLTYFQNEAQLEKSRLLSDRFSAERPKGSFSTLEIQRTEQGDSAMYLCASSSTTDTQYFGPGTRLTVL.

This sequence joins TRBV6-5 and TRBJ1-3; D unresolved. The CDR3 is made up of 13 amino acids. Trimming removed 6 bases from V and 4 bases from J, with 10 bases in between. Germline V CDR1 and CDR2: MNHEY, SVGAGI. The CDR3 bases are TGTGCCAGCAGCTCCGACGGCGGAAACACCATATATTTT. Translating gives CASSSDGGNTIYF.

This clone was counted once. This chain uses TRBV18 with TRBJ2-7; possible D gene TRBD1, 6 bases. Germline V gene data show CDR1 as KGHSH and CDR2 as LQKENI. This CDR3 contains 16 residues. V lost 1 base, J lost 2 bases, and 15 bases lay in between. CDR3 sequence: CASSPRVNRDTYEQYF. The CDR3 region has the DNA TGTGCCAGCTCACCACGGGTCAACCGGGACACCTACGAGCAGTACTTC.

The V and J genes are TRBV28 and TRBJ2-3, with TRBD1 identical over 9 bases. The V gene's germline CDR1 is MDHEN and CDR2 SYDVKM. CDR3 length: 17 amino acids. Unmatched junction bases numbered 14, after V lost 7 bases and J lost 3 bases. The CDR3 DNA is TGTGCCAGCATCGGACAGGGGTTATTGGTTAGAACAGATACGCAGTATTTT. Residues: CASIGQGLLVRTDTQYF.

This clone was counted a single time. In DNA form, the CDR3 reads TGCGCCAGCAAGACAGGGGGTAGCACAGATACGCAGTATTTT. This codes for CASKTGGSTDTQYF. The chain uses TRBV5-1 and TRBJ2-3; 9 nucleotides align to TRBD1. CDR1 and CDR2 (germline): SGHRS, YFSETQ. V dropped 6 bases and J dropped 0; count of bases not matched to a gene: 2. This CDR3 region has 14 residues. The whole variable domain, filled in from reference TRBV5-1 and TRBJ2-3, reads KAGVTQTPRYLIKTRGQQVTLSCSPISGHRSVSWYQQTPGQGLQFLFEYFSETQRNKGNFPGRFSGRQFSNSRSEMNVSTLELGDSALYLCASKTGGSTDTQYFGPGTRLTVL.

This clone was detected only once. The chain is built from TRBV27 and TRBJ1-5, with unresolved D. The V end was cut by 0 bases, the J end by 7 bases, with 7 bases between. CDR1 MNHEY and CDR2 SMNVEV come from the germline V gene (reference sequence). The length of the CDR3 is 13 residues. CDR3 bases: TGTGCCAGCAGTTTATCGGCAGGACAGCCCCAGCATTTT. Translating it yields CASSLSAGQPQHF.

J is TRBJ2-2 and V is TRBV19; no firm D call. The V end lost 5 bases, the J end lost 6 bases, and 4 bases lay between the germline ends. This CDR3 has 11 amino acids. Germline CDR1 and CDR2: LNHDA and SQIVND (reference sequence). The CDR3 DNA follows: TGTGCCAGTAGTTGGTCCGGGGAGCTGTTTTTT. It specifies CASSWSGELFF.